The 10 T cell receptor beta chains below all came from one sample that was sequenced in a study of glioma-infiltrating T cells. TCR alpha and beta CDR3 regions were amplified from RNA using iRepertoire nested multiplex PCR. TCRdb re-derived calls from the multiplex PCR reads in MiXCR, one entry per CDR3 protein. The sample gives 100,000 to 150,000 distinct CDR3 sequences, roughly 24% of which show up once; about 15% is in the top ten. The sequenced material came from glioma tissue, nonneoplastic brain tissue, or PBMCs (not recorded which). These receptors originate from a human donor with low-grade glioma or glioblastoma, undergoing nonglioma brain surgery, or in good health (not recorded which).

This rearrangement joins TRBV29-1 to TRBJ2-1, with D perhaps matching TRBD2 (6 bases). This CDR3 contains 12 residues. V shed 5 bases and J shed 10 bases, with 15 bases lying between them. Germline lookup yields CDR1 SQVTM and CDR2 ANQGSEA. The CDR3 nucleotides read TGCAGCGTTCCTTCCGGGACTGGAGAGCAGTTCTTC. It encodes CSVPSGTGEQFF.

This clonotype was recorded many times. Possible read error: a much larger clone is one base away. The CDR3 protein is CSARDQLNCGYTF. The CDR3, as DNA: TGCAGTGCTAGAGATCAGTTAAACTGTGGCTACACCTTC. The V and J genes are TRBV20-1 and TRBJ1-2; no firm D call. This CDR3 is 13 amino acids long. Germline CDR1 reads DFQATT; CDR2 reads SNEGSKA (reference sequence).

This chain connects TRBV7-9 to TRBJ1-4, with 7 bases fitting TRBD1. The CDR3 is made up of 16 amino acids. Germline V lookup: CDR1 SEHNR, CDR2 FQNEAQ (reference sequence). V lost 2 bases, J lost 3 bases, and 6 bases stayed unmatched. CDR3 residues: CASSLYFGQANEKLFF. The CDR3, as DNA: TGTGCCAGCAGCTTATACTTTGGACAGGCTAATGAAAAACTGTTTTTT.

This clonotype appeared many times. The chain employs TRBV6-1 and TRBJ2-1; 9 bases are a match to TRBD2. With 5 bases clipped from V and 2 bases from J, the junction kept 13 bases outside the gene matches. This CDR3 contains 18 residues. The germline V gene has CDR1 MNHNS and CDR2 SASEGT. The chain's CDR3 is CASSSLSGAGGPYNEQFF. The CDR3 DNA is TGTGCCAGCAGTTCCCTCTCAGGGGCGGGAGGGCCCTACAATGAGCAGTTCTTC.

This clonotype was found many times. V and J are TRBV24-1 and TRBJ2-1; D is perhaps TRBD2 (5 bases). Trimming left V 3 bases short and J 2 bases short, with 13 bases between. CDR1 is KGHDR and CDR2 is SFDVKD in the germline V gene. This CDR3 comprises 16 residues. This CDR3 reads CATSDLSGGTYNEQFF. The CDR3 DNA reads as TGTGCCACCAGTGATCTAAGCGGAGGAACCTACAATGAGCAGTTCTTC.

This clonotype came up many times. This chain connects TRBV7-9 to TRBJ1-3, with D possibly matching TRBD1 (5 bases). Trimming stripped 5 bases from V and 7 bases from J, with 18 bases between. The CDR3 has 15 amino acids. Germline V lookup: CDR1 SEHNR, CDR2 FQNEAQ (reference sequence). The CDR3 region has the DNA TGTGCCAGCAGCCCACCTTTCCGTCAGGGCAACACCATATATTTT. Translating it yields CASSPPFRQGNTIYF.

This clonotype was seen many times. V and J are TRBV5-1 and TRBJ2-1, with D perhaps matching TRBD1 or TRBD2 (5 bases each). The CDR3 runs to 15 residues. From germline, CDR1 is SGHRS and CDR2 YFSETQ. V was shortened by 4 bases and J by 8 bases, with 19 bases between the two germline ends. In DNA, the CDR3 is TGCGCCAGCAGCCCGGACCGGAGGCCGGGACATGAGCAGTTCTTC. Amino acids: CASSPDRRPGHEQFF.

About this clonotype: This may arise from a read error, as a much more abundant clone is one base away. V gene TRBV12-3 or TRBV12-4 combines with J gene TRBJ2-5; D assignment may be TRBD1 or TRBD2 (6 bases each). CDR3 length equals 15 residues. The CDR3 protein is CASSSGRGVQETQCF. CDR3 nucleotide sequence: TGTGCCAGCAGCTCGGGTAGGGGGGTCCAAGAGACCCAGTGCTTC.

This clonotype was found many times. This sequence joins TRBV4-1 and TRBJ2-1; 9 bases fit TRBD2. Germline trimming cut 1 base from V and 4 bases from J; bases unmatched to any gene: 8. This CDR3 has 17 amino acids. Germline CDR1 MGHRA, CDR2 YSYEKL. The CDR3 protein is CASSQGPASGTYNEQFF. The CDR3 DNA reads as TGCGCCAGCAGCCAAGGGCCGGCTAGCGGGACTTACAATGAGCAGTTCTTC.

Many counts were recorded for this clonotype. The CDR3 reads CASSLVRAAEAFF. CDR3 sequence (DNA): TGTGCCAGCAGCCTCGTCAGGGCGGCTGAAGCTTTCTTT. The V call is TRBV3-1, the J call TRBJ1-1, with D tentatively TRBD1 (5 bases). Looked up from germline, CDR1 is LGHDT and CDR2 is YNNKEL (reference sequence). The length of the CDR3 is 13 residues. The germline V and J ends were trimmed by 4 bases and 6 bases, with 12 bases remaining between them.